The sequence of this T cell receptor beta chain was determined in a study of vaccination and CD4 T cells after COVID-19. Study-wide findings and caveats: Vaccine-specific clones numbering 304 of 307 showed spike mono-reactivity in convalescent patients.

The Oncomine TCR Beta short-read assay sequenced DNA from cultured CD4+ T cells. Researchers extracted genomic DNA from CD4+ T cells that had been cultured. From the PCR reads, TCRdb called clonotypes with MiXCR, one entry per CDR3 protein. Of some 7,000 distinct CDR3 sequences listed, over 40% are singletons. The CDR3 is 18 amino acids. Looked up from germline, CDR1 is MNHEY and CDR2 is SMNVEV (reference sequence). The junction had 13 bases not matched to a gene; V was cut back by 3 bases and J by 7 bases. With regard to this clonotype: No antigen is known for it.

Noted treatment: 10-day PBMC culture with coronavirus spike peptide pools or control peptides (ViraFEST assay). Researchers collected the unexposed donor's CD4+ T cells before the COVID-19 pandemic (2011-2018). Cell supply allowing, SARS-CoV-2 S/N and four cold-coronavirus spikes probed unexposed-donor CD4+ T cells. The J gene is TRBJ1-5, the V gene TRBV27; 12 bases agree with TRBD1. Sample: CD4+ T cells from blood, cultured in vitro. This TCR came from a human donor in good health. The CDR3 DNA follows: TGTGCCAGCAGTTTCCGGGGACAGGGGGCGGTTAACAGCCAGCCCCAGCATTTT. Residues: CASSFRGQGAVNSQPQHF.